The 4 T cell receptor beta chains reported below all come from one sample, sequenced in a study of identical twins. MiXCR, run by TCRdb on the 5' RACE reads, gives a single entry per CDR3 protein. The top ten hold roughly 1.5% of the sample, which has some 600,000 distinct CDR3 sequences, under 8.5% seen once. These records were also assigned to another study, of yellow fever vaccine responses in identical twins.

Material: PBMCs. The receptors derive from a woman under 30 in good health.

The chain carries TRBV7-9 and TRBJ2-7, with D hard to call. The CDR3 covers 13 residues. Germline values: CDR1 SEHNR, CDR2 FQNEAQ (reference sequence). V was clipped by 4 bases and J by 2 bases, with 9 bases between them. This CDR3 is CASSSDTTYEQYV. Written as DNA, the CDR3 is TGTGCCAGCAGCTCCGATACCACCTACGAGCAGTACGTC.

The sample holds many counts of this clonotype. V gene TRBV29-1 combines with J gene TRBJ2-7, with TRBD1 as a possible D gene (6 bases). The germline V and J ends were trimmed by 7 bases and 0 bases, with 13 bases remaining between them. The CDR3 sequence is 13 residues long. The germline V gene has CDR1 SQVTM and CDR2 ANQGSEA. In DNA, the CDR3 is TGCAGCGCCCTGGACAGCCTCTCCTACGAGCAGTACTTC. The encoded protein is CSALDSLSYEQYF.

The CDR3 DNA reads as TGTGCCAGCAGTTTAGCGACTCCCGGACTAGCGGGAGCAGTGCAGTACTTC. It yields the protein CASSLATPGLAGAVQYF. The rearrangement uses TRBV12-3 or TRBV12-4 and TRBJ2-7; 13 bases line up with TRBD2. CDR3 size: 17 residues. V lost 0 bases and J lost 9; bases outside the gene matches: 11.

In this sample, this clonotype turned up a few times. CDR3 bases: TGCGCCAGCAGCCCCGGGGGACTATACAATGAGCAGTTCTTC. Residues: CASSPGGLYNEQFF. The chain is built from TRBV5-1 and TRBJ2-1; 7 bases are a match to TRBD2. V shed 4 bases, J shed 4 bases, and the junction held 5 bases outside the gene matches. Germline-derived CDR1 and CDR2 are SGHRS and YFSETQ. CDR3 length equals 14 residues.